These T cell receptor beta chains were read from a single sample in a study of T cell responses to AZD1222 COVID-19 vaccine. This table comes from immunoSEQ multiplex PCR, and its TCRdb copy is limited to in-frame clones, with some not included. The sample consists of about 150,000 clones, under 95% of them appearing once. The sample here was peripheral blood, taken on day 0 of AZD1222 vaccination. Receptors originate from an adult in good health. CDR3s include the opening cysteine and the closing phenylalanine or tryptophan. D genes are given only for firm matches. A clone size is listed for some rows: how often the clone was seen (once, few, many), or a class if it is expanded.

J gene,V gene,clone size,D gene,CDR3 DNA,CDR3 protein
TRBJ1-3,TRBV2,.,.,TGTGCCAGCAGGGCAGACGGAAACACCATATATTTT,CASRADGNTIYF
TRBJ1-2,TRBV10-3,.,.,TGTGCCATCAGTGAAGGGCCCGGGAGCTATGGCTACACCTTC,CAISEGPGSYGYTF
TRBJ2-1,TRBV3-1/TRBV3-2,.,.,TGTGCCAGCAGCCAACCGGGACGGCTATACAATGAGCAGTTCTTC,CASSQPGRLYNEQFF
TRBJ2-2,TRBV5-1,.,.,TGCGCCAGCAGCCCCGGGACGGCAAACACCGGGGAGCTGTTTTTT,CASSPGTANTGELFF
TRBJ1-2,TRBV7-8,once,TRBD1,TGTGCCAGCAGCTTAGGGACAGGGGTATTAGGCTACACCTTC,CASSLGTGVLGYTF
TRBJ1-6,TRBV5-5,.,.,TGTGCCAGCAGCTCCCTACACGGATCTAATTCACCCCTCCACTTT,CASSSLHGSNSPLHF
TRBJ2-3,TRBV28,.,TRBD2,TGTGCCAGCAGTTTGGGGCTAGCGGGAGGAAGAGTGAGCACAGATACGCAGTATTTT,CASSLGLAGGRVSTDTQYF
TRBJ1-2,TRBV5-1,.,.,TGCGCCAGCAGCTTGGGAGGGGCTAACTATGGCTACACCTTC,CASSLGGANYGYTF
TRBJ1-5,TRBV7-2,.,.,TGTGCCAGCAGCCCCGGGTCCTATCAGCCCCAGCATTTT,CASSPGSYQPQHF
TRBJ1-4,TRBV7-8,.,TRBD1,TGTGCCAGCAGCCTACCTATCCGGGACAGGGTGTTGGCAACTAATGAAAAACTGTTTTTT,CASSLPIRDRVLATNEKLFF
TRBJ1-6,TRBV25-1,.,.,TGTGCCAGCAGTGAGTCGGGGTATTATTCACCCCTCCACTTT,CASSESGYYSPLHF
TRBJ1-2,TRBV5-4,.,.,TGTGCCGCCGTGGGGTGGCGGGGCTACACCTTC,CAAVGWRGYTF
TRBJ2-1,TRBV12-5,.,.,TGTGCTAGTGGTTTGGTATTCGGTCCGGGAGTGAATGAGCAGTTCTTC,CASGLVFGPGVNEQFF
TRBJ2-6,TRBV5-6,.,TRBD1,TGTGCCAGCAGCTCGGGACAGAACTCTGGGGCCAACGTCCTGACTTTC,CASSSGQNSGANVLTF
TRBJ2-3,TRBV5-1,.,TRBD1,TGCGCCAGCCCACAGGCAGGGGGCACTAGGGATACGCAGTATTTT,CASPQAGGTRDTQYF
TRBJ2-2,TRBV6-5,.,.,TGTGCCAGCAGTCCAAGGGGGGACAGCACCGGGGAGCTGTTTTTT,CASSPRGDSTGELFF
TRBJ2-2,TRBV4-1,.,.,TGCGCCAGCAGCCAATCGAACACCGGGGAGCTGTTTTTT,CASSQSNTGELFF
TRBJ1-2,TRBV5-5,.,.,TGTGCCAGCAGCTTGCAGGGAAAGGACGATGGCTACACCTTC,CASSLQGKDDGYTF
TRBJ1-4,TRBV5-6,once,TRBD1,TGTGCCAGCAGCTTGTACGTGACAGGGAATGAAAAACTGTTTTTT,CASSLYVTGNEKLFF
TRBJ2-5,TRBV7-2,.,.,TGTGCCAGCAGCTTCCCGGGACTCAAAGAGACCCAGTACTTC,CASSFPGLKETQYF
TRBJ2-7,TRBV19,once,TRBD1,TGTGCCAGTAGTATCGGGACAGGGGACGAGCAGTACTTC,CASSIGTGDEQYF
TRBJ1-4,TRBV4-3,.,.,TGCGCCAGCAGCCAGACAACAGGGTCAACTAATGAAAAACTGTTTTTT,CASSQTTGSTNEKLFF
TRBJ2-3,TRBV5-1,.,.,TGCGCCAGCAGCTTTCTGGGGGGCACAGATACGCAGTATTTT,CASSFLGGTDTQYF
TRBJ1-2,TRBV28,.,.,TGTGCCAGCAGTTTATCCACGTGGACGAACTATGGCTACACCTTC,CASSLSTWTNYGYTF
TRBJ1-5,TRBV5-8,once,.,TGTGCCAGCAGCCGGGAGTACAATCAGCCCCAGCATTTT,CASSREYNQPQHF
TRBJ2-2,TRBV12-3/TRBV12-4,.,.,TGTGCCAGCAGTTTCTTCCGCCGGGGGATGTTTTTT,CASSFFRRGMFF
TRBJ2-2,TRBV11-1,.,TRBD2,TGTGCCAGCAGCCTCGGCGGGAGGGGTACCGGGGAGCTGTTTTTT,CASSLGGRGTGELFF
TRBJ2-3,TRBV4-1,.,.,TGCGCCAGCAGCCCCGTAGGGCAGAGCACAGATACGCAGTATTTT,CASSPVGQSTDTQYF
TRBJ1-6,TRBV20-1,.,.,TGCAGTGCTAGTGGCGATTATAATTCACCCCTCCACTTT,CSASGDYNSPLHF
TRBJ2-1,TRBV27,.,.,TGTGCCAGCAGTTTATCCACTTTAAGCTCCTACAATGAGCAGTTCTTC,CASSLSTLSSYNEQFF
TRBJ2-7,TRBV28,.,TRBD2,TGTGCCAGCACCGGTCTAGCGGGAGAATCCTACGAGCAGTACTTC,CASTGLAGESYEQYF
TRBJ1-5,TRBV19,.,.,TGTGCCAGTAGTATAGGGGAAGGGGCTGGTCAGCCCCAGCATTTT,CASSIGEGAGQPQHF
TRBJ2-1,TRBV11-1,.,TRBD2,TGTGCCAGCAGCTTAGGGGAGGGAGGGTACAATGAGCAGTTCTTC,CASSLGEGGYNEQFF
TRBJ1-4,TRBV19,.,.,TGTGCCACCCTAGGGGCGACAGCCTCGGATGAAAAACTGTTTTTT,CATLGATASDEKLFF
TRBJ1-1,TRBV5-6,.,.,TGTGCCAGCAGTAACAGATGGGTATCTGAAGCTTTCTTT,CASSNRWVSEAFF
TRBJ2-7,TRBV28,.,.,TGTGCCAGCAGTCCGGCTGGAGGGGCCCCCTACGAGCAGTACTTC,CASSPAGGAPYEQYF
TRBJ2-3,TRBV4-1,few,TRBD1,TGCGCCAGCAGCCAGAACAGGGGCTCTAGCACAGATACGCAGTATTTT,CASSQNRGSSTDTQYF
TRBJ1-2,TRBV5-6,.,TRBD1,TGTGCCAGCAGCTTGGGAAGGGGGCATGGCTACACCTTC,CASSLGRGHGYTF
TRBJ2-7,TRBV9,.,TRBD2,TGTGCCAGCAGCGTAGATTACGGGGGGGAGCAGTACTTC,CASSVDYGGEQYF
TRBJ2-5,TRBV9,.,.,TGTGCCAGCAGCCCCCATGGAGAACAACAAGAGACCCAGTACTTC,CASSPHGEQQETQYF
TRBJ1-2,TRBV28,.,.,TGTGCCAGCAGCCAAAAGGGTGCTGCTTCTGGTCGGCGTGGCTACACCTTC,CASSQKGAASGRRGYTF